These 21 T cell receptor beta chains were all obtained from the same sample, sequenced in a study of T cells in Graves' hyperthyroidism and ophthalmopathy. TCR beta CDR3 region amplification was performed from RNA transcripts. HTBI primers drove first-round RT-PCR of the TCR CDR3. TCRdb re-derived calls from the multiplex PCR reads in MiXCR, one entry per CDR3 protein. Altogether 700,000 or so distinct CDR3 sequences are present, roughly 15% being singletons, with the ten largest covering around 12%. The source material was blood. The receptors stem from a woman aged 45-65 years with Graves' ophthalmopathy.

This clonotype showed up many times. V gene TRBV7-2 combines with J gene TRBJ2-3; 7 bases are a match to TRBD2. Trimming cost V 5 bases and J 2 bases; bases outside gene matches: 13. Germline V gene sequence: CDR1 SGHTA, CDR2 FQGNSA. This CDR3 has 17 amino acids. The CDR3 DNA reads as TGTGCCAGCAGCCAATCGGCGGGAGTGAGTCCCACAGATACGCAGTATTTT. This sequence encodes CASSQSAGVSPTDTQYF.

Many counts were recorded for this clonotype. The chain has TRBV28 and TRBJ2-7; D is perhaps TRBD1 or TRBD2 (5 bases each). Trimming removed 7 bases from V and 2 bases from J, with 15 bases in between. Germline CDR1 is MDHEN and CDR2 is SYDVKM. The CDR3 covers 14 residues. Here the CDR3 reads CASTSPGQTYEQYF. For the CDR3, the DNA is TGTGCCAGCACCTCGCCGGGGCAGACCTACGAGCAGTACTTC.

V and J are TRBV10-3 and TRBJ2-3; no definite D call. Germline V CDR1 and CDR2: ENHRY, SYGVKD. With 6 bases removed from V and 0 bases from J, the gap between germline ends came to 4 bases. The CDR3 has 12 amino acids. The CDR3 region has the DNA TGTGCCATCAGACCTAGCACAGATACGCAGTATTTT. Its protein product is CAIRPSTDTQYF.

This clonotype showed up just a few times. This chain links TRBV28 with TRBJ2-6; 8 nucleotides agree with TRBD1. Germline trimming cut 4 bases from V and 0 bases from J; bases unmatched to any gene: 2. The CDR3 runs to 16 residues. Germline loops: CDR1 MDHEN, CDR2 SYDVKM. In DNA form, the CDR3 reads TGTGCCAGCAGTTGGGACAGGCACTCTGGGGCCAACGTCCTGACTTTC. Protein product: CASSWDRHSGANVLTF.

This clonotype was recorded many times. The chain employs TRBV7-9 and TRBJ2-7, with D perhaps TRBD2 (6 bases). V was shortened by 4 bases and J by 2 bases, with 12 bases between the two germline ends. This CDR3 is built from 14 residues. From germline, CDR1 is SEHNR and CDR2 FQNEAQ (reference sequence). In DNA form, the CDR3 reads TGTGCCAGCAGCTCGTCGGGACTTACCTACGAGCAGTACTTC. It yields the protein CASSSSGLTYEQYF.

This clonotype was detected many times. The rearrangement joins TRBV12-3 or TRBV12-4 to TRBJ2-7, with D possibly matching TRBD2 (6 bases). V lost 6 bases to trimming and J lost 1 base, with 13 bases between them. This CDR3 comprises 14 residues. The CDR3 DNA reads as TGTGCCAGCAGAAACCGGGAGACTTCCTACGAGCAGTACTTC. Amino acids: CASRNRETSYEQYF.

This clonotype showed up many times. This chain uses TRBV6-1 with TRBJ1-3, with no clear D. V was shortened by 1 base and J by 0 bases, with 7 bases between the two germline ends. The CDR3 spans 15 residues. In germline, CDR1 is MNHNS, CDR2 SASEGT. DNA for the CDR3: TGTGCCAGCAGTGAAGTGGGTTACTCTGGAAACACCATATATTTT. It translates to CASSEVGYSGNTIYF.

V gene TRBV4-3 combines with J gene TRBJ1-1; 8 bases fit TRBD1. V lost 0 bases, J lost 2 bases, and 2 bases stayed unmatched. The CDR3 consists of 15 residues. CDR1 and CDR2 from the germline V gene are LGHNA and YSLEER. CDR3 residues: CASSQDRGPNTEAFF. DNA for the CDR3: TGCGCCAGCAGCCAAGACAGGGGGCCCAACACTGAAGCTTTCTTT.

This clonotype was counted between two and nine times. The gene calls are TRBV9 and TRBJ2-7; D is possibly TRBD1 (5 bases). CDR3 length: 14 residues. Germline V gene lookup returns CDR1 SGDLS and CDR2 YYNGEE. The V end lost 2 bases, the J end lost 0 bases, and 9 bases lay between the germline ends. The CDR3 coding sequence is TGTGCCAGCAGCGTTACAGGTAACTCCTACGAGCAGTACTTC. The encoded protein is CASSVTGNSYEQYF.

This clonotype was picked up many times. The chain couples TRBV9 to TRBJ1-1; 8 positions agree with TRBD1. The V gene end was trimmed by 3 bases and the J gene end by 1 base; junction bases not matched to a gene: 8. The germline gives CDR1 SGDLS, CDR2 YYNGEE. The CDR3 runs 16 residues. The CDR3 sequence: CASSAGGGTGNTEAFF. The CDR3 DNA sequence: TGTGCCAGCAGCGCCGGGGGGGGGACAGGGAACACTGAAGCTTTCTTT. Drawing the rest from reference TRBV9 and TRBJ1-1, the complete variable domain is DSGVTQTPKHLITATGQRVTLRCSPRSGDLSVYWYQQSLDQGLQFLIQYYNGEERAKGNILERFSAQQFPDLHSELNLSSLELGDSALYFCASSAGGGTGNTEAFFGQGTRLTVV.

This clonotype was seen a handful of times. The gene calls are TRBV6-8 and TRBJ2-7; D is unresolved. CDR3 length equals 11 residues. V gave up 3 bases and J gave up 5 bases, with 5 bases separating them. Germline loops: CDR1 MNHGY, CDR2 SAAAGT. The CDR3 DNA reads TGTGCCAGCAGTTATCTACACGAGCAGTACTTC. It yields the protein CASSYLHEQYF.

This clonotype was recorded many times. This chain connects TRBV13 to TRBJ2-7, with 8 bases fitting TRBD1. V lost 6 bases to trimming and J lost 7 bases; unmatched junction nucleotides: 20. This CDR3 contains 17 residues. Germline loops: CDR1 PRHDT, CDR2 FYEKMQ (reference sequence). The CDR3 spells CASSPSGTGGPTPEQYF. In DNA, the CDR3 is TGTGCCAGCAGTCCTAGTGGGACAGGAGGACCCACCCCAGAGCAGTACTTC.

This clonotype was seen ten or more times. In nucleotides, the CDR3 is TGTGCCAGTAGTATTGGGGGGACACGCGAAGCTTTCTTT. Its translation: CASSIGGTREAFF. The chain has TRBV19 and TRBJ1-1; D might be TRBD1 (6 bases). The CDR3 sequence is 13 residues long. Trimming shortened V by 3 bases and J by 8 bases, and 13 bases separated the two germline ends. The germline gives CDR1 LNHDA, CDR2 SQIVND (reference sequence).

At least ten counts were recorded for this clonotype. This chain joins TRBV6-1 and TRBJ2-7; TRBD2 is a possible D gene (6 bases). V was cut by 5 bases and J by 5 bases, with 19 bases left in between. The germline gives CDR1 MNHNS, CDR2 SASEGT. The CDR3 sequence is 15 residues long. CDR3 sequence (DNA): TGTGCCAGCAGTAAAATGGGGACTCCAGGGAACGAGCAGTACTTC. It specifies CASSKMGTPGNEQYF.

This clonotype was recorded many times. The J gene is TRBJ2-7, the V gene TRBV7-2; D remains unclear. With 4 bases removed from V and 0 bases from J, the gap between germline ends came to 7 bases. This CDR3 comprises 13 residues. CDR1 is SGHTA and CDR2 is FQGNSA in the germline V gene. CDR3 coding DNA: TGTGCCAGCAGCTGGTACAGCTCCTACGAGCAGTACTTC. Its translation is CASSWYSSYEQYF.

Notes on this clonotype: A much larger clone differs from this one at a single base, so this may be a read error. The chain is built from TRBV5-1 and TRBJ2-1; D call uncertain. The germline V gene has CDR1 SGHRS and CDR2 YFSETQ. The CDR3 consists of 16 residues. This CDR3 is CSSSLDFVGGGNEQFF. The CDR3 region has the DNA TGCTCCAGCAGCTTGGATTTTGTGGGTGGCGGCAATGAGCAGTTCTTC. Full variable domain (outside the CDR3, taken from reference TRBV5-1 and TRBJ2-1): KAGVTQTPRYLIKTRGQQVTLSCSPISGHRSVSWYQQTPGQGLQFLFEYFSETQRNKGNFPGRFSGRQFSNSRSEMNVSTLELGDSALYLCSSSLDFVGGGNEQFFGPGTRLTVL.

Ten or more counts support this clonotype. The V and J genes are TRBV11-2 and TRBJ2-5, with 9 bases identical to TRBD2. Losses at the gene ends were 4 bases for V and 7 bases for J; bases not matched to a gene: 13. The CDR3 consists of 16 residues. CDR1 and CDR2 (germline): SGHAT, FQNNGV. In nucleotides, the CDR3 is TGTGCCAGCAGCTCCGCCAGCCCCTGGCGGGAGGGGACCCAGTACTTC. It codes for CASSSASPWREGTQYF.

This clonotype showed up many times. Here the CDR3 DNA reads TGTGCCAGCAGTCCGTTACTCGTTGGTTACGCCCCCTACGAGCAGTACTTC. Protein sequence: CASSPLLVGYAPYEQYF. V and J are TRBV28 and TRBJ2-7; D is undetermined. V was cut by 5 bases and J by 2 bases, with 22 bases left in between. In germline, CDR1 is MDHEN, CDR2 SYDVKM. This CDR3 comprises 17 residues.

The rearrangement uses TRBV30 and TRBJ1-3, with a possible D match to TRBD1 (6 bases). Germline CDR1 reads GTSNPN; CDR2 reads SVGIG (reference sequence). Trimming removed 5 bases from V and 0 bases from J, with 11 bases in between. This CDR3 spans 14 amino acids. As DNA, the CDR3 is TGTGCCTGGGCAGGGGTAAGCTCTGGAAACACCATATATTTT. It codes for CAWAGVSSGNTIYF.

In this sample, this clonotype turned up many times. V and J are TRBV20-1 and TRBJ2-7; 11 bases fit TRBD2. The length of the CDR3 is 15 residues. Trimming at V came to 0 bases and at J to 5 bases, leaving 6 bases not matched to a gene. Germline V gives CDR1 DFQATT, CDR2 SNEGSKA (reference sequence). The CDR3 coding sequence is TGCAGTGCTAGAGATGGTCTAGCGGGAGGCCACGAGCAGTACTTC. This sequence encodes CSARDGLAGGHEQYF.

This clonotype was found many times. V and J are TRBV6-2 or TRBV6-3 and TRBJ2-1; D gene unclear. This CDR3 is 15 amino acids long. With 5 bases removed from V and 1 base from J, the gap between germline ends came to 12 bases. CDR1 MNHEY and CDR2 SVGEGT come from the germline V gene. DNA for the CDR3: TGTGCCAGCAGTCCTGAAGTTAGGTCCTACAATGAGCAGTTCTTC. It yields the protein CASSPEVRSYNEQFF.